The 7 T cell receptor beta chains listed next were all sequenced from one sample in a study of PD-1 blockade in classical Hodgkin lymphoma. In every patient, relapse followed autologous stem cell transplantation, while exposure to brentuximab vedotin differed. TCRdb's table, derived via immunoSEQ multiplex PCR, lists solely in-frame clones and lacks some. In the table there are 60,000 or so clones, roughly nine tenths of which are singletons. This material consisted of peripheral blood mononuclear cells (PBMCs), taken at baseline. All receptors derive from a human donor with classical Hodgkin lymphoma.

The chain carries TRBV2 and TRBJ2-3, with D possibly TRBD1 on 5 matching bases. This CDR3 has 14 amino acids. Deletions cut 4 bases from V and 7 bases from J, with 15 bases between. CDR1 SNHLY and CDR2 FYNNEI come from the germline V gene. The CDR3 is CASSGSLHRNTQYF. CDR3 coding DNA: TGTGCCAGCAGTGGTTCCCTTCACAGGAATACGCAGTATTTT.

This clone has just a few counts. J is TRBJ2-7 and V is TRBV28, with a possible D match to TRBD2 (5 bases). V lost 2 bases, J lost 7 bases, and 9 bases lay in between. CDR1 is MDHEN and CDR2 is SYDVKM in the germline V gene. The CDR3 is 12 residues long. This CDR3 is CASSLMGSEQYF. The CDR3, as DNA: TGTGCCAGCAGTTTAATGGGGAGTGAGCAGTACTTC.

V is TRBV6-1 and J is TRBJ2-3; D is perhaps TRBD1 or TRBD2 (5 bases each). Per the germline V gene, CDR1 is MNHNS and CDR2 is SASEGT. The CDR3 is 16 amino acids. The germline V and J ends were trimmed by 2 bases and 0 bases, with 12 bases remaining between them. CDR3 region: CASSERDGLSTDTQYF. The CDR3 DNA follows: TGTGCCAGCAGTGAAAGGGACGGGCTTAGCACAGATACGCAGTATTTT.

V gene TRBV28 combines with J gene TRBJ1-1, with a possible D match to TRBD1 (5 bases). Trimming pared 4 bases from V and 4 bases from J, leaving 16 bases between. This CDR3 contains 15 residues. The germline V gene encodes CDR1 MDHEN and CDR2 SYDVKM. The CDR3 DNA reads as TGTGCCAGCAGTTCGACGAGGGGCTATCGCACTGAAGCTTTCTTT. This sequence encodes CASSSTRGYRTEAFF.

The chain's CDR3 is CASSEEAGVYGYTF. The DNA of the CDR3 is TGTGCCAGCAGTGAAGAGGCGGGAGTCTATGGCTACACCTTC. The V call is TRBV2, the J call TRBJ1-2, with D unresolved. The CDR3 is 14 amino acids. Germline V CDR1 and CDR2: SNHLY, FYNNEI. Trimming removed 1 base at V and 4 bases at J, with 10 bases between. The full variable domain, in which reference TRBV2 and TRBJ1-2 provide the parts outside the CDR3, is EPEVTQTPSHQVTQMGQEVILRCVPISNHLYFYWYRQILGQKVEFLVSFYNNEISEKSEIFDDQFSVERPDGSNFTLKIRSTKLEDSAMYFCASSEEAGVYGYTFGSGTRLTVV.

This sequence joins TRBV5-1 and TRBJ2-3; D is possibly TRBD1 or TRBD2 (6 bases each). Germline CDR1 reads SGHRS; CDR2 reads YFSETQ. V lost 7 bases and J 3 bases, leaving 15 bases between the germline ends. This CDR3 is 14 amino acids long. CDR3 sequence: CASRRGRGTDTQYF. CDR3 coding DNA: TGCGCCAGCCGGAGGGGAAGGGGGACAGATACGCAGTATTTT. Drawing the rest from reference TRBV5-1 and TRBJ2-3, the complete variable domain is KAGVTQTPRYLIKTRGQQVTLSCSPISGHRSVSWYQQTPGQGLQFLFEYFSETQRNKGNFPGRFSGRQFSNSRSEMNVSTLELGDSALYLCASRRGRGTDTQYFGPGTRLTVL.

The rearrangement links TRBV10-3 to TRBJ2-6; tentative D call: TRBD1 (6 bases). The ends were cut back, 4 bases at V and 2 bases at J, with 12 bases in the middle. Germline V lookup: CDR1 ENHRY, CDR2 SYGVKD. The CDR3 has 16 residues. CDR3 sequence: CAISGGPGAGANVLTF. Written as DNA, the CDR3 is TGTGCCATCAGTGGGGGGCCAGGGGCTGGGGCCAACGTCCTGACTTTC.